This T cell receptor beta chain was sequenced during a study of early T cells in non-severe SARS-CoV-2 infection. Trimming shortened V by 4 bases and J by 0 bases, and 10 bases separated the two germline ends. Germline loops: CDR1 SGHTA, CDR2 FQGTGA. The CDR3 is made up of 16 amino acids. Findings of the study overall: Missing private and CD4 specificities, VDJdb matching favored anti-spike CD8 responses.

TCRdb re-called the 5' RACE reads through MiXCR, storing one row per CDR3 protein. This table holds over 80,000 distinct CDR3 sequences, about an eighth found once. This clonotype was seen a handful of times. The target antigen is unknown. This receptor was obtained from an adult who was a healthcare worker with PCR-confirmed SARS-CoV-2 infection or an uninfected control (not recorded which). This chain uses TRBV7-3 with TRBJ2-6; D is possibly TRBD1 (6 bases). The sample was whole blood, taken at baseline. The CDR3 DNA follows: TGTGCCAGCAGCTGGCAGGGGATCTCTGGGGCCAACGTCCTGACTTTC. Translating it yields CASSWQGISGANVLTF.